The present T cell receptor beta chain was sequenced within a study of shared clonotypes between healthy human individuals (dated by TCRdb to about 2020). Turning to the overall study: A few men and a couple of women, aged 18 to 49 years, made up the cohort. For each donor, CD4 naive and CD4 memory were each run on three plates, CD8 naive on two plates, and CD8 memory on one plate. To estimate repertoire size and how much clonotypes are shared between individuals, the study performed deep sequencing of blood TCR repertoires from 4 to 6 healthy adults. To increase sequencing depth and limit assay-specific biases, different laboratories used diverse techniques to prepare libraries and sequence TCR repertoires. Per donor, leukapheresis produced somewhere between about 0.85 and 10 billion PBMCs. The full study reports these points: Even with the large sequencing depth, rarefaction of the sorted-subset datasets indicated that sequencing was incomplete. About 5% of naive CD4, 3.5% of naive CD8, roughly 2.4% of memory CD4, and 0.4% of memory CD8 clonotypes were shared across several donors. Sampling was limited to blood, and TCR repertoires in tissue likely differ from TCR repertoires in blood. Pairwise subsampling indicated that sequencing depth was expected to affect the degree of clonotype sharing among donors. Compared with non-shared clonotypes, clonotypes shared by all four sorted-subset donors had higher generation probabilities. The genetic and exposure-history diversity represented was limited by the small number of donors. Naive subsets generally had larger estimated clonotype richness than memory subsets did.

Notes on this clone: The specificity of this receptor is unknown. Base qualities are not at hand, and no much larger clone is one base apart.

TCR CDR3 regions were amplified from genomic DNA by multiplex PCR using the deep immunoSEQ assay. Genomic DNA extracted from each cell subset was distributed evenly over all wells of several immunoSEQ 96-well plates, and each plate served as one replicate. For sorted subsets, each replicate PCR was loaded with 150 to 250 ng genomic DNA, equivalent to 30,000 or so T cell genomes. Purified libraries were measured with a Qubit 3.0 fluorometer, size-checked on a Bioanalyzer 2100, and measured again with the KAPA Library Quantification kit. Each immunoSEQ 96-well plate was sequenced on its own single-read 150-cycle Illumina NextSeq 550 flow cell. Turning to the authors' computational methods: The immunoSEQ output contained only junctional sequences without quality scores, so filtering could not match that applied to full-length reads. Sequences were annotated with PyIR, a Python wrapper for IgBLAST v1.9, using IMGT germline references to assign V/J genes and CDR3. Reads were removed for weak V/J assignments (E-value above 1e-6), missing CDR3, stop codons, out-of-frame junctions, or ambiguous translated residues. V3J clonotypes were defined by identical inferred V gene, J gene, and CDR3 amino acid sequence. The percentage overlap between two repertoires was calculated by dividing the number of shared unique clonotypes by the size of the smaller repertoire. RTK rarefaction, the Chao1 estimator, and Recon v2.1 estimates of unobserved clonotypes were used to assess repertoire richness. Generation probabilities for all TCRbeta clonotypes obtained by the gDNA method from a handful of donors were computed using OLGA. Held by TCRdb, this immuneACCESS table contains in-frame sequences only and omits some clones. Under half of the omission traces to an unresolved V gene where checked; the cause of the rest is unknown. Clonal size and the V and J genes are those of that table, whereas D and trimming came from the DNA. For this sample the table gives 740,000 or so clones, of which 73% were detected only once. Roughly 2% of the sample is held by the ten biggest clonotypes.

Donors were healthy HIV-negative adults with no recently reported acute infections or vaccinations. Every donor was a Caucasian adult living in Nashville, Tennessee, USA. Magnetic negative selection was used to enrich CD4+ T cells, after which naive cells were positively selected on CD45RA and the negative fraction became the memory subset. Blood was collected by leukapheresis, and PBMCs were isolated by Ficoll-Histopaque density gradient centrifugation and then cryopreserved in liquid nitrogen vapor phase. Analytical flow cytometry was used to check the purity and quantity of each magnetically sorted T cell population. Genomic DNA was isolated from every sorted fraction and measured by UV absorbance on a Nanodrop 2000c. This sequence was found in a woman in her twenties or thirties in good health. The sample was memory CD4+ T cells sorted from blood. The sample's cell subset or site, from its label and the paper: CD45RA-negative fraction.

The DNA sequence follows: TGTGCTAGTCCCGTTGATGGATTGCCCCGGCGAGAGCCCCAGCATTTT. This encodes CASPVDGLPRREPQHF. The sequence is built from TRBV12-5 and TRBJ1-5; the D gene is unclear. V sheds 8 bases and J sheds 8 bases, leaving 25 bases between their ends. The CDR3 runs 16 residues from the cysteine to the phenylalanine. Only the CDR3 DNA stays, 48 bases, in frame from base 1. The germline V gene supplies CDR1 LGHNT and CDR2 FRNRAP.